These 16 T cell receptor beta chains were all obtained from the same sample, sequenced in a study of T cell responses to AZD1222 COVID-19 vaccine. Here immunoSEQ multiplex PCR was the method, and the copy in TCRdb shows in-frame clones only, minus some. The sample has roughly 85,000 clones; approximately 91% are singletons. This material consisted of peripheral blood, taken on day 0 of MenACWY control vaccination. These receptors all stem from an adult in good health.

The chain employs TRBV4-1 and TRBJ1-1; 8 positions agree with TRBD1. This CDR3 region has 16 residues. CDR1 and CDR2 (germline): MGHRA, YSYEKL. The junction had 8 bases not matched to a gene; V was cut back by 4 bases and J by 1 base. The CDR3 loop is CASSLSPGQGNTEAFF. CDR3 sequence (DNA): TGCGCCAGCAGCCTTTCCCCTGGACAGGGGAACACTGAAGCTTTCTTT.

V gene TRBV5-1 combines with J gene TRBJ1-1; D remains unclear. The germline CDR1 and CDR2 sequences are SGHRS and YFSETQ. The CDR3 covers 13 residues. Trimming took 5 bases from V and 7 from J, leaving 15 bases between them. As DNA, the CDR3 is TGCGCCAGCAGGTCGGGGTCAGGAAATGAAGCTTTCTTT. Translated, it gives CASRSGSGNEAFF. The whole variable domain, remainder taken from reference TRBV5-1 and TRBJ1-1, is KAGVTQTPRYLIKTRGQQVTLSCSPISGHRSVSWYQQTPGQGLQFLFEYFSETQRNKGNFPGRFSGRQFSNSRSEMNVSTLELGDSALYLCASRSGSGNEAFFGQGTRLTVV.

This chain connects TRBV4-1 to TRBJ2-7; 7 nucleotides line up with TRBD1. Trimming removed 5 bases from V and 0 bases from J; junction bases left unmatched: 7. The CDR3 is 15 amino acids. The germline CDR1 and CDR2 sequences are MGHRA and YSYEKL. The CDR3: CASSFRDSNSYEQYF. For the CDR3, the DNA is TGCGCCAGCAGCTTCCGGGACAGCAACTCCTACGAGCAGTACTTC.

The chain joins TRBV30 to TRBJ1-4; D is undetermined. The CDR3 is 14 amino acids. The V gene lost 0 bases and the J gene lost 4 bases, with 9 bases spanning the gap. The germline gives CDR1 GTSNPN, CDR2 SVGIG (reference sequence). Here the CDR3 DNA reads TGTGCCTGGAGTGTGGGCACAATTAATGAAAAACTGTTTTTT. Protein product: CAWSVGTINEKLFF.

The chain joins TRBV12-3 or TRBV12-4 to TRBJ2-7; D ambiguous. The V and J ends lost 2 bases and 6 bases respectively, with 5 bases between them. CDR3 size: 11 residues. CDR3 DNA: TGTGCCAGCAGTTTATCCGGCGAGCAGTACTTC. Residues: CASSLSGEQYF.

V usage is TRBV3-1 (or the pseudogene TRBV3-2) and J usage is TRBJ1-1; D perhaps matches TRBD1 (6 bases). The CDR3 length is 14 residues. CDR1 and CDR2 (germline): LGHDT, YNNKEL (reference sequence). V lost 5 bases and J lost 0, with 10 bases in between. CDR3 region: CASSYGQMNTEAFF. CDR3 nucleotides: TGTGCCAGCAGCTATGGACAGATGAACACTGAAGCTTTCTTT.

This chain links TRBV18 with TRBJ1-1; 9 nucleotides match TRBD1. The CDR3 runs 15 residues. Germline V gives CDR1 KGHSH, CDR2 LQKENI. The junction had 7 bases not matched to a gene; V was cut back by 4 bases and J by 4 bases. The CDR3 coding sequence is TGTGCCAGCTCACGGGACAGGGCCAGAATCACTGAAGCTTTCTTT. As protein: CASSRDRARITEAFF.

J is TRBJ2-7 and V is TRBV11-3, with TRBD2 matching over 8 bases. V gave up 5 bases and J gave up 2 bases; unmatched junction bases: 8. The CDR3 length is 15 residues. Germline lookup yields CDR1 SGHNT and CDR2 YENEEA. The chain's CDR3 is CASSPGGAGAYEQYF. CDR3 DNA sequence: TGTGCCAGCAGCCCGGGGGGGGCAGGGGCCTACGAGCAGTACTTC.

The V gene is TRBV5-1, the J gene TRBJ1-6; D remains ambiguous. V was cut by 1 base and J by 10 bases, with 12 bases left in between. Germline V CDR1 and CDR2: SGHRS, YFSETQ. This CDR3 spans 14 amino acids. The CDR3 nucleotides read TGCGCCAGCAGCTTGAGCGGAGGGTTCTCACCCCTCCACTTT. Its protein is CASSLSGGFSPLHF. Looking up the rest from reference TRBV5-1 and TRBJ1-6 gives the full variable domain: KAGVTQTPRYLIKTRGQQVTLSCSPISGHRSVSWYQQTPGQGLQFLFEYFSETQRNKGNFPGRFSGRQFSNSRSEMNVSTLELGDSALYLCASSLSGGFSPLHFGNGTRLTVT.

V and J are TRBV9 and TRBJ2-3; D remains ambiguous. The CDR3 totals 15 residues. The ends were cut back, 4 bases at V and 7 bases at J, with 19 bases in the middle. CDR1 and CDR2 (germline): SGDLS, YYNGEE. The DNA of the CDR3 is TGTGCCAGCAGCCCCCAGGACCTCACCCTACATACGCAGTATTTT. This gives the protein CASSPQDLTLHTQYF.

The rearrangement joins TRBV4-1 to TRBJ1-1; D uncertain. V lost 0 bases, J lost 6 bases, and 11 bases lay in between. The CDR3 consists of 14 residues. CDR1 is MGHRA and CDR2 is YSYEKL in the germline V gene. CDR3 in DNA: TGCGCCAGCAGCCAAGAGGACCCCTCACCTGAAGCTTTCTTT. This gives the protein CASSQEDPSPEAFF.

This rearrangement joins TRBV5-1 to TRBJ1-6; the match to TRBD1 covers 7 bases. Unmatched junction bases numbered 4, after V lost 0 bases and J lost 1 base. Per germline, CDR1 SGHRS and CDR2 YFSETQ. The CDR3 runs 17 residues. The CDR3 DNA reads TGCGCCAGCAGCTTGGCCCAGGGGGTGTCCTATAATTCACCCCTCCACTTT. Translation: CASSLAQGVSYNSPLHF.

The CDR3 coding sequence is TGTGCCACCAGTGACCAATACGAGCAGTACTTC. It specifies CATSDQYEQYF. This chain joins TRBV24-1 and TRBJ2-7; D unclear. This CDR3 is 11 amino acids long. Germline lookup yields CDR1 KGHDR and CDR2 SFDVKD. V shed 4 bases and J shed 4 bases, with 4 bases lying between them.

V gene TRBV6-5 combines with J gene TRBJ2-3, with D unresolved. The germline V gene has CDR1 MNHEY and CDR2 SVGAGI. The CDR3 is 15 residues long. The V end lost 2 bases, the J end lost 0 bases, and 9 bases lay between the germline ends. The CDR3 reads CASSYGRQSTDTQYF. The DNA for the CDR3 is TGTGCCAGCAGTTACGGTAGACAAAGCACAGATACGCAGTATTTT.

This sequence joins TRBV5-6 and TRBJ1-3; no reliable D call. The germline V and J ends were trimmed by 0 bases and 10 bases, with 11 bases remaining between them. Per germline, CDR1 SGHDT and CDR2 YYEEEE. This CDR3 comprises 13 residues. The CDR3 DNA follows: TGTGCCAGCAGCTTGGGGCGGTATGGTACCATATATTTT. Translation: CASSLGRYGTIYF.

This clone was seen more than once but under ten times. This chain uses TRBV29-1 with TRBJ2-1; TRBD1 agrees at 9 bases. CDR3 size: 14 residues. Trimming at V came to 8 bases and at J to 7 bases, leaving 12 bases not matched to a gene. Germline V gene sequence: CDR1 SQVTM, CDR2 ANQGSEA. CDR3 nucleotides: TGCAGCTTTTCCTACAGGGGGCAAGTGAATGAGCAGTTCTTC. Translation gives CSFSYRGQVNEQFF.